Sequencing of this T cell receptor beta chain was carried out in a study of T cells in Graves' hyperthyroidism and ophthalmopathy. The overall study: Peripheral blood was taken when the disease was first diagnosed, before any treatment began.

The V end was cut by 5 bases, the J end by 2 bases, with 12 bases between. Germline V gene sequence: CDR1 DFQATT, CDR2 SNEGSKA (reference sequence). This CDR3 spans 13 amino acids. It was 10 ml of fresh peripheral blood that supplied the PBMCs. This clonotype was observed at least ten times. TCR beta CDR3 regions were amplified from RNA transcripts. RT-PCR in the first round (using the HTBI primer set) targeted the TCR CDR3. From the multiplex PCR reads, TCRdb called clonotypes with MiXCR, one entry per CDR3 protein. In the table there are some 460,000 distinct CDR3 sequences, about 15% of which are singletons.

This rearrangement joins TRBV20-1 to TRBJ2-5; D call uncertain. The sequencing input was blood. This receptor was identified in a woman between 18 and 29 years old with Graves' hyperthyroidism. The CDR3 here is CSAGAATQETQYF. The CDR3 DNA is TGCAGTGCTGGCGCGGCTACTCAAGAGACCCAGTACTTC.